The 27 T cell receptor beta chains below come from one sample, sequenced in a study of CD8 T cells in ankylosing spondylitis. Study findings and constraints: Blood from ankylosing spondylitis patients appeared to carry a characteristic roughly 8-variant TCR beta motif.

No antigen has been assigned to these receptors. TCRdb independently ran MiXCR on the 5' RACE reads; one entry per CDR3 protein. The repertoire consists of around 490,000 distinct CDR3 sequences, with 5.3% occurring once and the leading ten covering approximately 3.5%. The source material was blood, either unsorted or a sorted T cell fraction (not recorded which). All receptors come from a male donor with ankylosing spondylitis.

This clonotype was seen repeatedly, ten times or more. The rearrangement joins TRBV10-2 to TRBJ2-2; D tentatively reads TRBD1 or TRBD2 (6 bases each). CDR1 WSHSY and CDR2 SAAADI come from the germline V gene. This CDR3 has 14 residues. V lost 3 bases and J 7 bases, leaving 12 bases between the germline ends. Here the CDR3 reads CASSDRGARGELFF. The CDR3 region has the DNA TGCGCCAGCAGTGATAGGGGGGCCCGCGGGGAGCTGTTTTTT.

CDR3 nucleotide sequence: TGCGCCAGCAGCTTGTCGCTAGGGAACACCGGGGAGCTGTTTTTT. Translating it yields CASSLSLGNTGELFF. The V and J genes are TRBV5-1 and TRBJ2-2; no clear D gene. Between the trimmed V and J ends, which lost 1 base and 1 base, there was a span of 8 bases. There are 15 residues in the CDR3. In germline, CDR1 is SGHRS, CDR2 YFSETQ.

There are many counts of this clonotype. The chain has TRBV6-2 or TRBV6-3 and TRBJ2-1, with 7 bases aligning to TRBD2. Germline loops: CDR1 MNHEY, CDR2 SVGEGT. V lost 3 bases, J lost 4 bases, and 3 bases stayed unmatched. The CDR3 length is 14 residues. The CDR3: CASSYTGGYNEQFF. In nucleotides, the CDR3 is TGTGCCAGCAGTTATACCGGGGGGTACAATGAGCAGTTCTTC.

This clonotype was picked up many times. The genes are TRBV5-1 and TRBJ1-1, with D perhaps matching TRBD1 (6 bases). CDR1 and CDR2 from the germline V gene are SGHRS and YFSETQ. This CDR3 contains 15 residues. V was pared by 3 bases and J by 6 bases, with 18 bases between. The CDR3, as DNA: TGCGCCAGCAGCTGGAATGTACAGGGAGAGGCTGAAGCTTTCTTT. Translating gives CASSWNVQGEAEAFF.

This clonotype has a count of ten or more. The chain carries TRBV7-9 and TRBJ2-5; D gene uncertain. Trimming took off 3 bases at V and 5 bases at J, with 13 bases between the two ends. Looked up from germline, CDR1 is SEHNR and CDR2 is FQNEAQ (reference sequence). There are 14 residues in the CDR3. Written as DNA, the CDR3 is TGTGCCAGCAGCTTTCTCGTAGGTCGGGAGACCCAGTACTTC. Translating it yields CASSFLVGRETQYF.

This clonotype has at least ten counts. V gene TRBV7-2 combines with J gene TRBJ2-1, with unresolved D. V was clipped by 5 bases and J by 6 bases, with 14 bases between them. The V gene's germline CDR1 is SGHTA and CDR2 FQGNSA. This CDR3 spans 14 amino acids. The CDR3 loop reads CASSPPGYSNEQFF. DNA of the CDR3: TGTGCCAGCAGCCCGCCTGGGTATAGCAATGAGCAGTTCTTC.

This clonotype was observed at least ten times. The gene calls are TRBV7-6 and TRBJ1-6; no definite D call. V was pared by 5 bases and J by 0 bases, with 8 bases between. Germline CDR1 SGHVS, CDR2 FNYEAQ. CDR3 length: 15 residues. CDR3 DNA sequence: TGTGCCAGCAGCATCGGGCCCTCCTATAATTCACCCCTCCACTTT. Encoded protein: CASSIGPSYNSPLHF.

This clonotype was recorded a few times. J is TRBJ2-7 and V is TRBV6-5, with 7 bases identical to TRBD2. CDR1 is MNHEY and CDR2 is SVGAGI in the germline V gene. V shed 1 base, J shed 2 bases, and the junction held 2 bases outside the gene matches. CDR3 length: 14 residues. The CDR3 loop reads CASSYLGGAYEQYF. CDR3 nucleotide sequence: TGTGCCAGCAGTTACTTGGGGGGGGCCTACGAGCAGTACTTC.

A few counts support this clonotype. CDR3 sequence: CASSKRLTGGLLSGNTIYF. The CDR3 bases are TGTGCCAGCAGTAAGAGGCTGACAGGGGGCCTACTTTCTGGAAACACCATATATTTT. The chain joins TRBV6-1 to TRBJ1-3; TRBD1 aligns across 10 bases. J gave up 1 base and V 5 bases, and 14 bases lay outside the gene matches. Germline V lookup: CDR1 MNHNS, CDR2 SASEGT. The CDR3 loop spans 19 amino acids.

This clonotype has a count of ten or more. This chain links TRBV20-1 with TRBJ2-1; 12 nucleotides match TRBD2. Losses at the gene ends were 3 bases for V and 8 bases for J; bases not matched to a gene: 5. The CDR3 loop spans 14 amino acids. The germline gives CDR1 DFQATT, CDR2 SNEGSKA (reference sequence). The CDR3 sequence is CSASSSGRVYEQFF. The CDR3 nucleotides read TGCAGTGCTAGCTCTAGCGGGAGGGTCTATGAGCAGTTCTTC.

This clonotype was recorded a few times. The gene calls are TRBV20-1 and TRBJ2-5; D is unclear. The V and J ends lost 6 bases and 7 bases respectively, with 24 bases between them. CDR1 and CDR2 (germline): DFQATT, SNEGSKA (reference sequence). The CDR3 length is 15 residues. The CDR3 sequence is CSAPRTAYLPGTQYF. In nucleotides, the CDR3 is TGCAGTGCGCCGAGAACAGCCTATCTGCCTGGGACCCAGTACTTC.

Many counts were recorded for this clonotype. The V call is TRBV6-2 or TRBV6-3, the J call TRBJ2-5; unclear D gene. CDR1 MNHEY and CDR2 SVGEGT come from the germline V gene. There are 14 residues in the CDR3. Trimming pared 0 bases from V and 9 bases from J, leaving 14 bases between. The CDR3: CASSYSYEPGSQYF. In DNA form, the CDR3 reads TGTGCCAGCAGTTACTCGTACGAACCCGGGTCCCAGTACTTC.

This clonotype came up many times. The rearrangement uses TRBV20-1 and TRBJ2-1; D is possibly TRBD2 (5 bases). V dropped 4 bases and J dropped 0 bases, with 10 bases sitting between them. Germline-derived CDR1 and CDR2 are DFQATT and SNEGSKA (reference sequence). CDR3 length: 14 residues. For the CDR3, the DNA is TGCAGTGCTATACTGGCGGGCTCCTACAATGAGCAGTTCTTC. Translating it yields CSAILAGSYNEQFF.

This clonotype was seen at least ten times. The V and J genes are TRBV20-1 and TRBJ2-1; maybe TRBD2 (6 bases). There are 14 residues in the CDR3. V lost 5 bases and J lost 2, with 13 bases in between. CDR1 and CDR2 from the germline V gene are DFQATT and SNEGSKA (reference sequence). The CDR3 sequence: CSALTSRTYNEQFF. The CDR3 DNA reads as TGCAGTGCTCTCACTAGCAGGACCTACAATGAGCAGTTCTTC.

This clonotype has only a few counts. This chain joins TRBV18 and TRBJ2-2; D call uncertain. This CDR3 comprises 16 residues. Germline V lookup: CDR1 KGHSH, CDR2 LQKENI. Trimming took off 4 bases at V and 3 bases at J, with 15 bases between the two ends. CDR3: CASSLTRTEHTGELFF. In DNA, the CDR3 is TGTGCCAGCTCACTAACGAGGACGGAACACACCGGGGAGCTGTTTTTT. The whole variable domain, filled in from reference TRBV18 and TRBJ2-2, reads NAGVMQNPRHLVRRRGQEARLRCSPMKGHSHVYWYRQLPEEGLKFMVYLQKENIIDESGMPKERFSAEFPKEGPSILRIQQVVRGDSAAYFCASSLTRTEHTGELFFGEGSRLTVL.

This clonotype has ten or more counts. V and J are TRBV20-1 and TRBJ2-7; possibly TRBD2 for D (6 bases). This CDR3 has 14 amino acids. Germline V lookup: CDR1 DFQATT, CDR2 SNEGSKA (reference sequence). V dropped 6 bases and J dropped 3 bases, with 18 bases sitting between them. CDR3 DNA sequence: TGCAGTGCCCCACGCGAATCGGGAGTCTACGAGCAGTACTTC. This codes for CSAPRESGVYEQYF.

V gene TRBV20-1 combines with J gene TRBJ2-5, with 9 bases identical to TRBD1. The CDR3 is 18 amino acids. The V segment lost 0 bases and the J segment 5 bases; nucleotides outside the gene matches: 16. Germline V gives CDR1 DFQATT, CDR2 SNEGSKA (reference sequence). CDR3 protein: CSARDLYTRDRVAETQYF. The CDR3 nucleotides read TGCAGTGCTAGAGATCTGTACACTCGGGACAGGGTAGCGGAGACCCAGTACTTC.

This clonotype was recorded many times. The chain is built from TRBV6-5 and TRBJ2-5, with D unclear. The CDR3 runs 17 residues. Germline V gene lookup returns CDR1 MNHEY and CDR2 SVGAGI. Trimming removed 0 bases at V and 3 bases at J, with 17 bases between. CDR3 region: CASSYSSFRAAEETQYF. CDR3 sequence (DNA): TGTGCCAGCAGTTACTCGTCCTTTCGGGCGGCTGAAGAGACCCAGTACTTC.

This clonotype was seen repeatedly, ten times or more. This sequence joins TRBV23-1 and TRBJ2-1; the match to TRBD1 covers 8 bases. TRBV23-1 is given ORF status, its function remaining uncertain. Trimming cost V 0 bases and J 10 bases; bases outside gene matches: 14. CDR3 length: 17 amino acids. CDR3 sequence: CASSQSDPRGRGSEQFF. The CDR3 DNA is TGCGCCAGCAGTCAATCAGATCCCAGGGGGCGAGGGAGCGAGCAGTTCTTC.

This clonotype was seen a handful of times. The chain links TRBV29-1 to TRBJ2-1; perhaps TRBD2 as D (6 bases). V lost 5 bases to trimming and J lost 5 bases, with 16 bases between them. The CDR3 extends over 14 amino acids. Germline V CDR1 and CDR2: SQVTM, ANQGSEA. CDR3 loop: CSVRGYWADNEQFF. The CDR3 DNA is TGCAGCGTTCGGGGGTACTGGGCCGACAATGAGCAGTTCTTC.

At least ten counts were recorded for this clonotype. The gene calls are TRBV4-3 and TRBJ2-7, with D unresolved. Germline values: CDR1 LGHNA, CDR2 YSLEER. Trimming pared 0 bases from V and 3 bases from J, leaving 12 bases between. There are 15 residues in the CDR3. CDR3 sequence reads: CASSQDAASDYEQYF. CDR3 sequence (DNA): TGCGCCAGCAGCCAAGATGCTGCGTCAGACTACGAGCAGTACTTC.

In its sample, this clonotype was seen many times. This chain uses TRBV24-1 with TRBJ2-1; weak D call: TRBD2 (5 bases). Germline V gene lookup returns CDR1 KGHDR and CDR2 SFDVKD. This CDR3 region has 12 residues. V lost 6 bases to trimming and J lost 4 bases, with 6 bases between them. The CDR3 protein is CATSPGYNEQFF. CDR3 DNA sequence: TGTGCCACCAGTCCGGGATACAATGAGCAGTTCTTC.

This clonotype was detected ten times or more. The V call is TRBV5-1, the J call TRBJ2-3, with a tentative D call TRBD2 (5 bases). The CDR3 totals 15 residues. V gave up 4 bases and J gave up 2 bases, with 14 bases separating them. Per the germline V gene, CDR1 is SGHRS and CDR2 is YFSETQ. The CDR3: CASSEDWPSTDTQYF. CDR3 DNA: TGCGCCAGCAGCGAGGACTGGCCCTCCACAGATACGCAGTATTTT.

This clonotype was seen ten or more times. The V and J genes are TRBV7-2 and TRBJ2-1; 9 nucleotides align to TRBD2. This CDR3 has 15 amino acids. V was clipped by 7 bases and J by 5 bases; unmatched bases: 9. Germline-derived CDR1 and CDR2 are SGHTA and FQGNSA. The CDR3 DNA sequence: TGTGCCAGCACGACATTTAGCGGGGGCCACAATGAGCAGTTCTTC. It translates to CASTTFSGGHNEQFF.

This clonotype was counted many times. This sequence joins TRBV5-1 and TRBJ2-7; D is undetermined. This CDR3 spans 16 amino acids. The germline V and J ends were trimmed by 0 bases and 2 bases, with 15 bases remaining between them. CDR1 SGHRS and CDR2 YFSETQ come from the germline V gene. The CDR3 protein is CASSLGWGLETYEQYF. CDR3 sequence (DNA): TGCGCCAGCAGCTTGGGTTGGGGTCTGGAAACCTACGAGCAGTACTTC.

The chain has TRBV5-1 and TRBJ1-6; TRBD1 might be the D (5 bases). Germline assignment: CDR1 SGHRS and CDR2 YFSETQ. This CDR3 region has 16 residues. Trimming removed 2 bases at V and 4 bases at J, with 13 bases between. In nucleotides, the CDR3 is TGCGCCAGCAGCTTTGGGACGGCCAGGTATAATTCACCCCTCCACTTT. Translated: CASSFGTARYNSPLHF.

In this sample, this clonotype turned up many times. The rearrangement links TRBV5-1 to TRBJ1-6, with 8 nucleotides matching TRBD1. The CDR3 has 15 amino acids. With V trimmed by 0 bases and J by 8 bases, 4 bases remained unmatched. Germline CDR1 SGHRS, CDR2 YFSETQ. CDR3: CASSLGVTGDSPLHF. DNA of the CDR3: TGCGCCAGCAGCTTGGGCGTGACAGGGGATTCACCCCTCCACTTT.